The 3 T cell receptor beta chains given below trace back to one sample, sequenced in a study of T cell responses to AZD1222 COVID-19 vaccine. Profiled with immunoSEQ multiplex PCR; TCRdb holds only in-frame clones, not every one. The sample comprises over 130,000 clones, 80% to 90% of which are singletons, and roughly 3.8% rests with the top ten. The starting material was peripheral blood, obtained on day 0 of AZD1222 vaccination. All receptors derive from an adult in good health.

Here the CDR3 DNA reads TGTGCCAGCTCACCACCTGAGGGAACGAACTATGGCTACACCTTC. Encoded protein: CASSPPEGTNYGYTF. V is TRBV18 and J is TRBJ1-2; unclear D gene. The germline CDR1 and CDR2 sequences are KGHSH and LQKENI. V lost 0 bases, J lost 2 bases, and 10 bases lay in between. The CDR3 is 15 residues long. The full variable domain, rest sourced from reference TRBV18 and TRBJ1-2, is NAGVMQNPRHLVRRRGQEARLRCSPMKGHSHVYWYRQLPEEGLKFMVYLQKENIIDESGMPKERFSAEFPKEGPSILRIQQVVRGDSAAYFCASSPPEGTNYGYTFGSGTRLTVV.

The chain employs TRBV27 and TRBJ2-1; D not resolved. CDR1 MNHEY and CDR2 SMNVEV come from the germline V gene (reference sequence). CDR3 length: 11 residues. The ends were cut back, 8 bases at V and 0 bases at J, with 2 bases in the middle. CDR3 region: CASLSYNEQFF. CDR3 sequence (DNA): TGTGCCAGCCTCTCCTACAATGAGCAGTTCTTC.

The chain joins TRBV11-3 to TRBJ2-1, with TRBD1 matching 7 bases. V trimming: 3 bases; J trimming: 5 bases; junction bases outside the gene matches: 1. This CDR3 is 13 amino acids long. The germline CDR1 and CDR2 sequences are SGHNT and YENEEA. The CDR3 nucleotides are TGTGCCAGCAGCTTGACAGGGAACAATGAGCAGTTCTTC. Translating it yields CASSLTGNNEQFF.